This is a list of T cell receptor beta chains from one sample in a study of CD8 T cells in ankylosing spondylitis. MiXCR, run by TCRdb on the 5' RACE reads, gives a single entry per CDR3 protein. The table has some 400,000 distinct CDR3 sequences, about a fifth seen once. Sequencing was carried out using blood, either unsorted or a sorted T cell fraction (not recorded which). The receptors shown here come from a male donor with ankylosing spondylitis. Both conserved end residues are part of each CDR3. A D gene is named only where the DNA matches it firmly. Some rows have no size entry. The others give once, few or many, or a class for an expanded clone.

CDR3 DNA	CDR3 protein	D gene	V gene	J gene	clone size
TGTGCCACCAGTGATCGACAGGGAAGCCCCCAAGAGACCCAGTACTTC	CATSDRQGSPQETQYF	TRBD1	TRBV24-1	TRBJ2-5	few
TGTGCCAGCAGCCAAGTCACCTACGAGCAGTACTTC	CASSQVTYEQYF	-	TRBV3-1	TRBJ2-7	-
TGTGCCAGCAGTTCTCCGGGACAGACAACCGGGGAGCTGTTTTTT	CASSSPGQTTGELFF	TRBD1	TRBV2	TRBJ2-2	-
TGTGCCATCACACGACGGATCGGGTCCTACGAGCAGTACTTC	CAITRRIGSYEQYF	-	TRBV10-3	TRBJ2-7	-
TGTGCCAGCAGCCCCCGGGACAGGGGTTCAGATACGCAGTATTTT	CASSPRDRGSDTQYF	TRBD1	TRBV7-9	TRBJ2-3	-
TGTGCCACCAGCAGAGAGACCCTTCGTACTAGCGGGAGGGCCTTCGAGCAGTACTTC	CATSRETLRTSGRAFEQYF	TRBD2	TRBV15	TRBJ2-7	few
TGCAGTGCTAGAGATTATCGGGGGCGAGTCGGGAATGAGCAGTTCTTC	CSARDYRGRVGNEQFF	-	TRBV20-1	TRBJ2-1	-
TGTGCCAGCCTCCGGGACAGGGGGGCCGGGGAGCTGTTTTTT	CASLRDRGAGELFF	TRBD1	TRBV6-1	TRBJ2-2	-
TGTGCCAGCAGCTTTCGTCGACAAGACGGGAGCGGGGAGACCCAGTACTTC	CASSFRRQDGSGETQYF	-	TRBV11-3	TRBJ2-5	few
TGTGCCAGCAGCCCAGGAGAGGGACAGTTACACACTGAAGCTTTCTTT	CASSPGEGQLHTEAFF	TRBD1	TRBV9	TRBJ1-1	few
TGCAGCGTCGCCACAGGGGGGAACACTGAAGCTTTCTTT	CSVATGGNTEAFF	TRBD1	TRBV29-1	TRBJ1-1	many
TGCGCCAGCAGCTTGAGCCCAGGACAGGGGTTCGTAGCGGGCTACAATGAGCAGTTCTTC	CASSLSPGQGFVAGYNEQFF	TRBD1	TRBV5-1	TRBJ2-1	-
TGTGCCAGCAGTTGGGGCGAGGACAGGGGACGATACGAGCAGTACTTC	CASSWGEDRGRYEQYF	TRBD1	TRBV27	TRBJ2-7	-
TGTGCCAGCAGCTGGAACCCCGGGACGGACTACGAGCAGTACTTC	CASSWNPGTDYEQYF	-	TRBV11-1	TRBJ2-7	few
TGTGCCAGCAGCCATTCTTCCCTGGCCCTGTTGGACGCCTACGAGCAGTACTTC	CASSHSSLALLDAYEQYF	-	TRBV5-6	TRBJ2-7	-
TGTGCCACCAGCAGAGATATAGGGGTCACTGAAGCTTTCTTT	CATSRDIGVTEAFF	-	TRBV15	TRBJ1-1	few
TGCGCCAGCAGCAGACCAGGACAGTTCTACGAGCAGTACTTC	CASSRPGQFYEQYF	-	TRBV5-1	TRBJ2-7	few
TGTGCCAGCAGCCCGAACCGTCCTCGGGACACTGAAGCTTTCTTT	CASSPNRPRDTEAFF	-	TRBV11-2	TRBJ1-1	few
TGTGCCAGCAGTGACAGGGGCTTCTACAATGAGCAGTTCTTC	CASSDRGFYNEQFF	TRBD1	TRBV27	TRBJ2-1	-
TGTGCCAGCAGCCCAGCGGGAGTGATGCAAGAGACCCAGTACTTC	CASSPAGVMQETQYF	TRBD2	TRBV28	TRBJ2-5	few
TGCAGCGCTGTTACCGGGACAGTCTCCTACAATGAGCAGTTCTTC	CSAVTGTVSYNEQFF	TRBD1	TRBV29-1	TRBJ2-1	-
TGCAGTGCTAGCCTCCTAGCGGGACTCTACAATGAGCAGTTCTTC	CSASLLAGLYNEQFF	TRBD2	TRBV20-1	TRBJ2-1	-
TGTGCCAGCAGTTTTAAAGCCGGACAGAGGATCAATTCTGGGGCCAACGTCCTGACTTTC	CASSFKAGQRINSGANVLTF	-	TRBV7-8	TRBJ2-6	-
TGTGCCAGCAGTTCTATAACAGGGGGCAAGGCACCCCTCCACTTT	CASSSITGGKAPLHF	TRBD1	TRBV28	TRBJ1-6	-
TGCAGTGCTAGAGATTTGGGAAATTCACCCCTCCACTTT	CSARDLGNSPLHF	-	TRBV20-1	TRBJ1-6	few
TGTGCCAGCAGTCGGCAGGGAGAGACCCAGTACTTC	CASSRQGETQYF	-	TRBV6-5	TRBJ2-5	many
TGTGCCAGCAGCCGGGACAGGGGGTACGGGGAGCTGTTTTTT	CASSRDRGYGELFF	TRBD1	TRBV11-3	TRBJ2-2	-
TGCGCCAGCAGCTTGGGACTAGGGGAATACAATGAGCAGTTCTTC	CASSLGLGEYNEQFF	-	TRBV5-1	TRBJ2-1	few
TGCGCCAGCAGCTTGGATTTGTCTAGCGGGAGGGTTGGAGATGAGCAGTTCTTC	CASSLDLSSGRVGDEQFF	TRBD2	TRBV5-1	TRBJ2-1	-
TGCAGTGCTACCGGACTAGCGGGATACACAGATACGCAGTATTTT	CSATGLAGYTDTQYF	TRBD2	TRBV20-1	TRBJ2-3	many
TGTGCCAGCAGCGCGCCGGGACAGGGATATCGAGAGACCCAGTACTTC	CASSAPGQGYRETQYF	TRBD1	TRBV11-2	TRBJ2-5	-
TGCAGTGCTAGATCACCACTAGCGGCGATCTACGAGCAGTACTTC	CSARSPLAAIYEQYF	TRBD2	TRBV20-1	TRBJ2-7	-
TGCAGCGTTGTGGTCTCGAGCGGACTCTCCTACGAGCAGTACTTC	CSVVVSSGLSYEQYF	-	TRBV29-1	TRBJ2-7	few
TGTGCCAGCAGTGCACAGGGATCCGGGGAGCTGTTTTTT	CASSAQGSGELFF	-	TRBV12-3/TRBV12-4	TRBJ2-2	-
TGTGCCAGCAGCCAAGATCTTCCAGGGATTCATGAGCAGTTCTTC	CASSQDLPGIHEQFF	-	TRBV14	TRBJ2-1	-
TGTGCCAGCAGTTACTCTCCTAGCGGGAGGGTGGATGAGCAGTTCTTC	CASSYSPSGRVDEQFF	TRBD2	TRBV6-5	TRBJ2-1	-